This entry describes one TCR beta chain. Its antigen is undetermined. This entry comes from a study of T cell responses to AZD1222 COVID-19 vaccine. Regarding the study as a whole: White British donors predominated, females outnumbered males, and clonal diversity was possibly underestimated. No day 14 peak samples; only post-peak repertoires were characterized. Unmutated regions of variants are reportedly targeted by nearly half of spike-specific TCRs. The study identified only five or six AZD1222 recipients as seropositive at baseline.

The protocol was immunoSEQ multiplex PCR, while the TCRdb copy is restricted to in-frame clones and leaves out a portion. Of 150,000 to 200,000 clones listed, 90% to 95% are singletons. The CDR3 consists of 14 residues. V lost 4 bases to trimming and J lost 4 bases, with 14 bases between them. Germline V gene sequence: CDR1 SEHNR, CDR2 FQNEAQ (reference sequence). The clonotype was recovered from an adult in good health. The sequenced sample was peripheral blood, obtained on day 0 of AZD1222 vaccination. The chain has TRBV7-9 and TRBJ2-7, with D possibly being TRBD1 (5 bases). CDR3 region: CASSSGPSRYEQYF. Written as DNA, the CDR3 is TGTGCCAGCAGCTCAGGGCCGTCTCGTTACGAGCAGTACTTC.